The clone carrying this TCR beta chain was picked up many times. Its cognate antigen is unknown. A universal primer binding site was introduced by template switching. The final cDNA contained unique molecular identifiers. Each CDR3 protein gets one entry after TCRdb re-called the 5' RACE reads with MiXCR. The sample yields 500,000 or so distinct CDR3 sequences, 13% to 15% seen once. The length of the CDR3 is 14 residues. Losses at the gene ends were 2 bases for V and 10 bases for J; bases not matched to a gene: 6. This sample was taken from a study of identical twins. Study findings and constraints: Modelling approaches yielded underestimates of out-of-frame TCR alpha sharing between monozygotic twins. Out-of-frame alpha sequences shared by twins were enriched for low generation probability. Memory repertoires lacked the insertion deficit that abundant cord blood beta clonotypes showed.

These same data were also listed under a study on yellow fever vaccine responses in identical twins.

The chain has TRBV12-3 or TRBV12-4 and TRBJ2-1, with TRBD2 matching over 9 bases. The TCR sequence derives from a young woman in good health. Sequencing used CD4+ T cells sorted from blood. For the CDR3, the DNA is TGTGCCAGCAGTTTATCGGATCTAGCGGGAGAGCAGTTCTTC. Its protein is CASSLSDLAGEQFF.